The T cell receptor beta chain under discussion was sequenced for a study of blood T cell repertoires in COVID-19. Across the study: Samples came from the United States, Italy and Spain, spanning acute and convalescent COVID-19. In each case, the material was cDNA or gDNA derived from T cells, B-cell-depleted T cells, or PBMCs.

Per the authors' pipeline: Estimated nucleated cell counts came from reference gene primer amplification. Measured with immunoSEQ multiplex PCR; TCRdb has only the in-frame clones, and not every one. Clone size and V and J calls were adopted from that table, with D and trimming inferred from the DNA. The table records some 82,000 clones, around 81% of them present only once. The junction had 3 bases not matched to a gene; V was cut back by 3 bases and J by 2 bases. The CDR3 has 14 amino acids. The germline V gene has CDR1 KGHSH and CDR2 LQKENI. The J gene is TRBJ1-2, the V gene TRBV18; TRBD1 matches 7 bases. The sequenced sample consisted of peripheral blood. This clonotype was sampled from a man at least 80 years old with acute or convalescent COVID-19. Here the CDR3 DNA reads TGTGCCAGCTCACCCAGGGACAGAAACTATGGCTACACCTTC. It specifies CASSPRDRNYGYTF. Full variable domain (missing parts from reference TRBV18 and TRBJ1-2): NAGVMQNPRHLVRRRGQEARLRCSPMKGHSHVYWYRQLPEEGLKFMVYLQKENIIDESGMPKERFSAEFPKEGPSILRIQQVVRGDSAAYFCASSPRDRNYGYTFGSGTRLTVV.